This T cell receptor beta chain was identified during a study of blood T cell repertoires in COVID-19. Study-wide context: The United States, Italy and Spain provided the acute and convalescent COVID-19 samples. The analysed material was cDNA or gDNA that came from T cells, B-cell-depleted T cells, or PBMCs.

Study processing details: The assay estimated nucleated cells by amplifying reference gene primers. Clones were read by immunoSEQ multiplex PCR, and TCRdb kept only the in-frame ones, dropping some. The V and J calls and clone size are taken from that table; D and trimming were inferred from the DNA. This table has over 250,000 clones, 70% to 90% appearing once. The sample was peripheral blood. The sequence was obtained from a woman aged 70-85 years with acute or convalescent COVID-19.

The CDR3 loop reads CASSPQGANGNTIYF. DNA for the CDR3: TGTGCCAGCTCACCGCAGGGGGCGAACGGAAACACCATATATTTT. The chain employs TRBV18 and TRBJ1-3; 8 bases line up with TRBD1. Germline CDR1 and CDR2: KGHSH and LQKENI. V was pared by 3 bases and J by 4 bases, with 5 bases of the junction left unmatched. This CDR3 region has 15 residues. Variable domain in full (rest from reference TRBV18 and TRBJ1-3): NAGVMQNPRHLVRRRGQEARLRCSPMKGHSHVYWYRQLPEEGLKFMVYLQKENIIDESGMPKERFSAEFPKEGPSILRIQQVVRGDSAAYFCASSPQGANGNTIYFGEGSWLTVV.